This T cell receptor (beta chain) was captured in a study of blood T cells in healthy people across ages. Across the whole study: Template switching recovered approximately one barcoded beta molecule for every two T cells. Study observations and caveats: Samples with more naive T cells showed higher observed beta diversity. It was not known whether donors were CMV positive (a possible confounder of expanded clonotype changes).

As to this clonotype: Its antigen is as yet unknown.

Through a sample-barcoded 5' primer and a J-beta primer mix, a second PCR was run for 7 to 11 cycles. Using its own MiXCR run on the 5' RACE reads, TCRdb lists one record per CDR3 protein. The sample lists 1,800,000 or so distinct CDR3 sequences; approximately 40% were seen once. The study isolated at least 6.5 million PBMCs from each sample. Germline CDR1 and CDR2: SGDLS and YYNGEE. The CDR3 is 20 amino acids. The ends were cut back, 0 bases at V and 0 bases at J, with 19 bases in the middle. Specimen: blood. The sequence was obtained from a human donor in good health. The genes are TRBV9 and TRBJ2-6; D call uncertain. Here the CDR3 DNA reads TGTGCCAGCAGCGTAGGATTGGCGGTGTGGGATAGCTCTGGGGCCAACGTCCTGACTTTC. It yields the protein CASSVGLAVWDSSGANVLTF.